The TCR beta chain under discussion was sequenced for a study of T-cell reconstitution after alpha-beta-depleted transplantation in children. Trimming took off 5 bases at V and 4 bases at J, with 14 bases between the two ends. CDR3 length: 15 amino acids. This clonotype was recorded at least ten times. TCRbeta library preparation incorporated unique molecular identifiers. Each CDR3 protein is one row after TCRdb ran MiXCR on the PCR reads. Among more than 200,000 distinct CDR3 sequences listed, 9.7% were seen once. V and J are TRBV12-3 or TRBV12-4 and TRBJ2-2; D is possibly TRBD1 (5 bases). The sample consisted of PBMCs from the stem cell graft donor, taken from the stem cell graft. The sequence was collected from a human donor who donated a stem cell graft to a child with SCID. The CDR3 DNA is TGTGCCAGCAGTCTCCCTGGGCAGGGCACCGGGGAGCTGTTTTTT. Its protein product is CASSLPGQGTGELFF.